The present entry profiles one T cell receptor beta chain with its context. The antigen this receptor binds is unknown. No base quality values were provided; no much bigger clone lies one nucleotide off. This record comes from a study of blood T cell repertoires in COVID-19 (TCRdb year 2020). Turning to the overall study: The collaborator samples originated in the United States, Italy and Spain and spanned the acute and convalescent phases of COVID-19. Where HLA class I and class II types were available, the types were taken from metadata supplied by the sample provider, not from assay-based typing. The sample metadata nearly always contained a de-identified subject ID, COVID-19 status, age in years and sex. Samples were obtained from the ongoing ImmuneRACE study (first 160 participants) and from about 1,300 subjects provided by 6 global collaborators. The dataset comprised deeply sampled blood TCRbeta repertoires from subjects exposed to, actively infected with, or recovered from COVID-19. The repertoires were released in a freely available public database meant as a resource for research on the immune response to SARS-CoV-2. The material from the prospective study consisted of cDNA or gDNA derived from T cells, B-cell-depleted T cells, or PBMCs.

TCRbeta CDR3 regions were amplified from genomic DNA by means of the immunoSEQ Assay, a bias-controlled multiplex PCR. The authors processed their data as follows. The number of nucleated cells in each sample was estimated by amplification of reference gene primers within the assay. To quantify the absolute abundance of each unique TCRbeta CDR3 rearrangement, sequence reads were collapsed and filtered. For each sample, productive Simpson clonality was calculated by taking the square root of Simpson's diversity index across productive rearrangements. TCRdb carries this immuneACCESS record with in-frame sequences only. Its versions omit some clonotypes, under half of them owing to an unresolved V gene in the studies checked, with the rest unexplained. The D gene and trimming were derived from the DNA, and the V and J assignments and clone size from that table. The table for this sample lists more than 65,000 clones; around 90% of them were counted only once. The ten largest clonotypes hold 7.5% to 9.5% of the sample.

Measured from the cysteine to the phenylalanine, the CDR3 is 15 residues long. Only CDR3 DNA is held: 45 bases, read in frame from base 1. Taken from the germline V gene, the CDR1 and CDR2 loops are MNHEY and SVGAGI. Trimming removed 5 bases from V and 2 bases from J, leaving 16 bases between the germline ends. The collaborating institutions used their own protocols to collect whole blood in K2EDTA tubes. Collaborator samples were shipped for TCRbeta analysis as frozen whole blood, isolated PBMCs, or DNA extracted from either sample type. Findings and caveats that apply to the study as a whole: How much clinical and demographic metadata was included differed by source and by participant, and the metadata was provided uncurated.

The TCR sequence derives from a human donor in a cohort sampled during active COVID-19. This chain is built from TRBV6-5 and TRBJ2-7, with TRBD1 as a weak D call on 7 bases. The sequencing input was peripheral blood. The CDR3 protein: CASSPWTGGTYEQYF. The DNA is TGTGCCAGCAGTCCGTGGACAGGCGGGACCTACGAGCAGTACTTC.